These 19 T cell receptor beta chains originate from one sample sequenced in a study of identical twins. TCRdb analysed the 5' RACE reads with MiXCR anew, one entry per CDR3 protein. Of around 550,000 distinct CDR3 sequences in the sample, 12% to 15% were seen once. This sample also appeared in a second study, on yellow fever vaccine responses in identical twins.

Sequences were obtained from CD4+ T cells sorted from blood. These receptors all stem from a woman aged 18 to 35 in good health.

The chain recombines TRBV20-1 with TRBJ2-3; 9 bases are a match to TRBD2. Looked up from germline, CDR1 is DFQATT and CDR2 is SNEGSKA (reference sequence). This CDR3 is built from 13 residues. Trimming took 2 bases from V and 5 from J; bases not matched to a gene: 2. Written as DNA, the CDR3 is TGCAGTGCTAGATCTAGCGGGGTAGATACGCAGTATTTT. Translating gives CSARSSGVDTQYF.

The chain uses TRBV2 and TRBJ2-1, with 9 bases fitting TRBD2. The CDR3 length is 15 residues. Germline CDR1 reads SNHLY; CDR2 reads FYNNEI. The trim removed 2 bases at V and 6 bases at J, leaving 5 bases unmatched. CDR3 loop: CASSEQAGGSNEQFF. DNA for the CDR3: TGTGCCAGCAGTGAACAAGCGGGAGGATCCAATGAGCAGTTCTTC.

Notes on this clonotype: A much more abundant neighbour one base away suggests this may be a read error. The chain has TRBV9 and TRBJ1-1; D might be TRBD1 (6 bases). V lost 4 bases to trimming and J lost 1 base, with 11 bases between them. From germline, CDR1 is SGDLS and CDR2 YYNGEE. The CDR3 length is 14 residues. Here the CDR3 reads CASSSGTSNTEAFF. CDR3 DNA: TGTGCCAGCAGCTCCGGGACATCGAACACTGAAGCTTTCTTT.

The CDR3 nucleotides read TGTGCCAGCATAAAGGATTCCATGAACACTGAAGCTTTCTTT. The encoded protein is CASIKDSMNTEAFF. The rearrangement joins TRBV6-1 to TRBJ1-1, with unresolved D. The germline V and J ends were trimmed by 7 bases and 0 bases, with 12 bases remaining between them. Germline CDR1 and CDR2: MNHNS and SASEGT. This CDR3 contains 14 residues.

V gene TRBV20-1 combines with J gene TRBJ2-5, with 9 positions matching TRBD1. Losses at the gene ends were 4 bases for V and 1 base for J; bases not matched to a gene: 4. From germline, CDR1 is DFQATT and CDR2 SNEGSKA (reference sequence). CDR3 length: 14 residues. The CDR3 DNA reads TGCAGTGCTACTAACAGGGGGCGCCAAGAGACCCAGTACTTC. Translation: CSATNRGRQETQYF.

The CDR3, as DNA: TGCGCCAGCACTAAAGCGGGGGGGCCATACAATGAGCAGTTCTTC. Its translation: CASTKAGGPYNEQFF. This chain links TRBV10-2 with TRBJ2-1; 10 bases agree with TRBD2. This CDR3 region has 15 residues. Germline CDR1 and CDR2: WSHSY and SAAADI. V gave up 7 bases and J gave up 4 bases; unmatched junction bases: 7.

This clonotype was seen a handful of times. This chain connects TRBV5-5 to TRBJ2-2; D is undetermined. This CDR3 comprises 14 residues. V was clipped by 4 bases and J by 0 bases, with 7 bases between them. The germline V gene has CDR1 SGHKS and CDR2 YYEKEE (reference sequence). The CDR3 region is CASSRITNTGELFF. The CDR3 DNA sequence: TGTGCCAGCAGCCGGATTACGAACACCGGGGAGCTGTTTTTT.

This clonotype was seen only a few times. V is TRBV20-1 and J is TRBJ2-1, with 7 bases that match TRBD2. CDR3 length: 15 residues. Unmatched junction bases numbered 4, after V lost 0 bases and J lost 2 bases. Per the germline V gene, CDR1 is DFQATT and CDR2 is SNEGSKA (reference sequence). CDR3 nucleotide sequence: TGCAGTGCTAGAGATCCTAGCGGACCCTACAATGAGCAGTTCTTC. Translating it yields CSARDPSGPYNEQFF.

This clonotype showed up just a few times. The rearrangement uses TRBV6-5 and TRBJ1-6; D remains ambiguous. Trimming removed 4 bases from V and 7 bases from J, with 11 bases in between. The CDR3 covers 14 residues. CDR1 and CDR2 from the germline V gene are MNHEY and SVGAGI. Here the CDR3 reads CASSSDLTNSPLHF. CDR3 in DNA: TGTGCCAGCAGTTCCGACCTTACGAATTCACCCCTCCACTTT.

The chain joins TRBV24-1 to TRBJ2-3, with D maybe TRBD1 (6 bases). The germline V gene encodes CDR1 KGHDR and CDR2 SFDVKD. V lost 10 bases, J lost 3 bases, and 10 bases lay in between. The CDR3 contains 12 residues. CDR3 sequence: CATQRGTDTQYF. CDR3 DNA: TGTGCCACTCAAAGGGGGACAGATACGCAGTATTTT.

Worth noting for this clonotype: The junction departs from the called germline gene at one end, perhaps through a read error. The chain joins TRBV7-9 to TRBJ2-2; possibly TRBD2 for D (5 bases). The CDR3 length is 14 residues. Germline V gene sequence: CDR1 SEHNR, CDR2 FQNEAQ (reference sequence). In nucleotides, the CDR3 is TGTGCCAGCAGCTTAGATCAAAACACCGGGGATCTGTTTTTT. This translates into CASSLDQNTGDLFF.

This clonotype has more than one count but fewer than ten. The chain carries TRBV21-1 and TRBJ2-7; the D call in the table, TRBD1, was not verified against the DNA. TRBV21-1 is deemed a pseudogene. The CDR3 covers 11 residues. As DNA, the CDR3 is TGTGCCAGCCACAGGGTCCACGAGCAGTACGTC. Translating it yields CASHRVHEQYV.

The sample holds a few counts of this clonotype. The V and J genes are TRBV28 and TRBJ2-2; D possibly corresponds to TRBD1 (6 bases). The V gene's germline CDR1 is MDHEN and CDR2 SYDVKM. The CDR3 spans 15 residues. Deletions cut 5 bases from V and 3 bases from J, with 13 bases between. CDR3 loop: CASSPAGAHTGELFF. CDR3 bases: TGTGCCAGCAGTCCTGCAGGGGCACACACCGGGGAGCTGTTTTTT.

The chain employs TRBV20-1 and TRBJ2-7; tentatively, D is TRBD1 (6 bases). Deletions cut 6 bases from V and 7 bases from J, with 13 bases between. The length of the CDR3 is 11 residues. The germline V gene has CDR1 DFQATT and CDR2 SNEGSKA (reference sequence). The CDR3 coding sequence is TGCAGTGCCAGGGACACCGTGGAGCAGTACGTC. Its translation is CSARDTVEQYV.

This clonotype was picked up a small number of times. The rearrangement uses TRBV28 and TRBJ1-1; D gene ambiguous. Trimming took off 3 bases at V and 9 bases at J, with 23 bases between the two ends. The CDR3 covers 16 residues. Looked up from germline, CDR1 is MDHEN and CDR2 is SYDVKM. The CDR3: CASSFMLRGGPKKAFF. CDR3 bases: TGTGCCAGCAGTTTTATGCTACGGGGAGGACCGAAGAAAGCTTTCTTT.

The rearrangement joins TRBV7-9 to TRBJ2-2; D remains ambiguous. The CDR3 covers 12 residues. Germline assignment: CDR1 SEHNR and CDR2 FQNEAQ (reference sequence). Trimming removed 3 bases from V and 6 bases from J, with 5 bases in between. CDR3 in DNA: TGTGCCAGCAGCTTCCATTCCGGGGAGCTGTTTTTT. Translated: CASSFHSGELFF.

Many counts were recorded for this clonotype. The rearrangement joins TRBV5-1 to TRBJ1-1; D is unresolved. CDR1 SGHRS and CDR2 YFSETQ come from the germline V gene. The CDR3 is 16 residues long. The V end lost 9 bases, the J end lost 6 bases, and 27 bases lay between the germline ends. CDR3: CATRVTVREPHAEAFF. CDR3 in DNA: TGCGCCACCCGGGTTACCGTCCGGGAGCCTCACGCTGAAGCTTTCTTT. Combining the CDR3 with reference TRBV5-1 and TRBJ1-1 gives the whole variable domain KAGVTQTPRYLIKTRGQQVTLSCSPISGHRSVSWYQQTPGQGLQFLFEYFSETQRNKGNFPGRFSGRQFSNSRSEMNVSTLELGDSALYLCATRVTVREPHAEAFFGQGTRLTVV.

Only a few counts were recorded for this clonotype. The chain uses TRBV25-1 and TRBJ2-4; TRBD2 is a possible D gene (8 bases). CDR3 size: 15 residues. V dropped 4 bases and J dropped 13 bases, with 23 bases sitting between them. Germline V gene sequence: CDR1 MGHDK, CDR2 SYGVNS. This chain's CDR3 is CASSAKNLAGQIQYF. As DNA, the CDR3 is TGTGCCAGCAGTGCAAAAAACTTAGCGGGACAGATACAGTACTTC.

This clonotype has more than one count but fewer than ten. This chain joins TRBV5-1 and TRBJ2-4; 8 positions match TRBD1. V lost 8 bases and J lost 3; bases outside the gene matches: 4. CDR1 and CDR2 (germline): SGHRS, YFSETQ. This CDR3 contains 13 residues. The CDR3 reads CARPGQGKNIQYF. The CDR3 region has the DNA TGCGCCAGGCCTGGACAGGGCAAAAACATTCAGTACTTC.